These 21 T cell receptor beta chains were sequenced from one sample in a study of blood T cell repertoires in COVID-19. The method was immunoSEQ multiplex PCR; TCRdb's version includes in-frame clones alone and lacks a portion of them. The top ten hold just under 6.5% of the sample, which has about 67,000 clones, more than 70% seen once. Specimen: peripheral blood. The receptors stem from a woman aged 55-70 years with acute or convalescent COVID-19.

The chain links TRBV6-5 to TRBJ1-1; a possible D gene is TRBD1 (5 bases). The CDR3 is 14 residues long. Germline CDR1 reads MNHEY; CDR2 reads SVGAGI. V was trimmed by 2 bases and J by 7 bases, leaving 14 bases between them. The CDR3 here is CASSYPGTSGEAFF. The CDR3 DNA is TGTGCCAGCAGTTACCCCGGGACTTCAGGTGAAGCTTTCTTT.

CDR3 amino acids: CASSLKWADTQYF. The CDR3 nucleotides are TGTGCCAGCAGCTTAAAGTGGGCGGATACGCAGTATTTT. The chain links TRBV7-3 to TRBJ2-3; D not certain. The germline V and J ends were trimmed by 1 base and 6 bases, with 8 bases remaining between them. Germline V gene lookup returns CDR1 SGHTA and CDR2 FQGTGA. The CDR3 runs 13 residues.

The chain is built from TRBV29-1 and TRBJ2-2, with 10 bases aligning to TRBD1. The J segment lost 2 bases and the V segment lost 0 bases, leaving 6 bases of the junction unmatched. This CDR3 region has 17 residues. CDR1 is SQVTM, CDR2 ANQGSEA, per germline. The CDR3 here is CSVEDLRQGANTGELFF. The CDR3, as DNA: TGCAGCGTTGAAGATCTAAGACAGGGGGCTAACACCGGGGAGCTGTTTTTT.

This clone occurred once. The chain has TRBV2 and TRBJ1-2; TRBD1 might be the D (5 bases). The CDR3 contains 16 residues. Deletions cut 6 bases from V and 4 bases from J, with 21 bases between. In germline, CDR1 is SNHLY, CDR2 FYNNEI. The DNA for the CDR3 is TGTGCCAGCAGCGGAAAGGAGCCCGTTACAGGCTATGGCTACACCTTC. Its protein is CASSGKEPVTGYGYTF. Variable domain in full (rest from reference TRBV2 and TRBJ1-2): EPEVTQTPSHQVTQMGQEVILRCVPISNHLYFYWYRQILGQKVEFLVSFYNNEISEKSEIFDDQFSVERPDGSNFTLKIRSTKLEDSAMYFCASSGKEPVTGYGYTFGSGTRLTVV.

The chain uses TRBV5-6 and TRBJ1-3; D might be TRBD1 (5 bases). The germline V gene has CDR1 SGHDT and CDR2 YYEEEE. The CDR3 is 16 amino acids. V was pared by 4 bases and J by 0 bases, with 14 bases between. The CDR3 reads CASSPDGQGSGNTIYF. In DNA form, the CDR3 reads TGTGCCAGCAGCCCGGACGGGCAGGGCTCTGGAAACACCATATATTTT.

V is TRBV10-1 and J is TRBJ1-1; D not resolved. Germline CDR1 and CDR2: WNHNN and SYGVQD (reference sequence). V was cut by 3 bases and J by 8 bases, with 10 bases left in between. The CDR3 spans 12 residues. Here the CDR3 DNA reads TGCGCCAGCAGTGAAGTCGGCAGGGAAGCTTTCTTT. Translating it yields CASSEVGREAFF.

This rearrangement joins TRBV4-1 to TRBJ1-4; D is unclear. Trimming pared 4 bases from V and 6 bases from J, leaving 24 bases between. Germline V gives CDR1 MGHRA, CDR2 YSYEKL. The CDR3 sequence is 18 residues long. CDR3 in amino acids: CASSPILPGGEPYEKLFF. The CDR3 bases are TGCGCCAGCAGCCCGATTCTGCCAGGCGGGGAGCCTTATGAAAAACTGTTTTTT.

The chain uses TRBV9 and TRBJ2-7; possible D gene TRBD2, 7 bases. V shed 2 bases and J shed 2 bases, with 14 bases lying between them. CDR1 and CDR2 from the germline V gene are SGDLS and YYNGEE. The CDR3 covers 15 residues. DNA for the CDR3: TGTGCCAGCAGCGTTAGGGGGGGGGTTCCCTACGAGCAGTACTTC. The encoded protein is CASSVRGGVPYEQYF. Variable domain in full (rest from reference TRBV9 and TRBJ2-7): DSGVTQTPKHLITATGQRVTLRCSPRSGDLSVYWYQQSLDQGLQFLIQYYNGEERAKGNILERFSAQQFPDLHSELNLSSLELGDSALYFCASSVRGGVPYEQYFGPGTRLTVT.

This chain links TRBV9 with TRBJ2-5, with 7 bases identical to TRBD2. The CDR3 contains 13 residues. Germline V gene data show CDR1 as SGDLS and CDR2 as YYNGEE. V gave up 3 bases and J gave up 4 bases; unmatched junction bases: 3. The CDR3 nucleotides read TGTGCCAGCAGCGCTACGGGGGGAGAGACCCAGTACTTC. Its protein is CASSATGGETQYF.

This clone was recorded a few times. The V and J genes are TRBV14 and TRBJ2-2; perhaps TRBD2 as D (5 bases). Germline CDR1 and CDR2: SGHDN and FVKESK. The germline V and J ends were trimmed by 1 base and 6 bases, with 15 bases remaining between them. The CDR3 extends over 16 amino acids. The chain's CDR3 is CASSQGRHVEAGELFF. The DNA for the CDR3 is TGTGCCAGCAGCCAAGGGAGACATGTGGAGGCCGGGGAGCTGTTTTTT.

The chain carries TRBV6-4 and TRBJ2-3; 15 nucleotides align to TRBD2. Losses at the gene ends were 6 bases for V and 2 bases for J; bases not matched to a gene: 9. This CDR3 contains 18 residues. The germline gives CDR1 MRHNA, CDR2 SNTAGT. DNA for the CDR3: TGTGCCAGCAGCAAATTTGGACTAGCGGGGGGGTCCACAGATACGCAGTATTTT. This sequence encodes CASSKFGLAGGSTDTQYF.

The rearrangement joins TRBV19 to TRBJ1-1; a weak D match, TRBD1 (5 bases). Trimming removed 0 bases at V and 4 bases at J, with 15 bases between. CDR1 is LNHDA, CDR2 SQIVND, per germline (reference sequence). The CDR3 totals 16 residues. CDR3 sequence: CASSIDHGGVGTEAFF. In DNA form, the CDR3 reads TGTGCCAGTAGTATAGATCACGGGGGAGTGGGCACTGAAGCTTTCTTT. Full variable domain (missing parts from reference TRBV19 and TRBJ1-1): DGGITQSPKYLFRKEGQNVTLSCEQNLNHDAMYWYRQDPGQGLRLIYYSQIVNDFQKGDIAEGYSVSREKKESFPLTVTSAQKNPTAFYLCASSIDHGGVGTEAFFGQGTRLTVV.

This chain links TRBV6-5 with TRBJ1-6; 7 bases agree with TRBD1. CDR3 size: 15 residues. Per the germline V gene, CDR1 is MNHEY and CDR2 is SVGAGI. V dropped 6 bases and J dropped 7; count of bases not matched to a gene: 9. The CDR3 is CASRPRQGLNSPLHF. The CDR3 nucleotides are TGTGCCAGCAGGCCTAGACAGGGATTAAATTCACCCCTCCACTTT.

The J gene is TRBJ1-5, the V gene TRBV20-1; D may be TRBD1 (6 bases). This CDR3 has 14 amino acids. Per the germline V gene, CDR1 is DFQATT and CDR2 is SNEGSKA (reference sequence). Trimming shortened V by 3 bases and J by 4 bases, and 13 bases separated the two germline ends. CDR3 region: CSASGQGINQPQHF. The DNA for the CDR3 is TGCAGTGCTAGTGGGCAGGGGATTAATCAGCCCCAGCATTTT.

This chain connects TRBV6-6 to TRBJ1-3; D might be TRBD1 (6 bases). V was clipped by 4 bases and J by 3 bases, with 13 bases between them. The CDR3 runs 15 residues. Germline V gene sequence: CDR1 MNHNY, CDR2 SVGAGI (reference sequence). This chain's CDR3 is CASSWGTPFGNTIYF. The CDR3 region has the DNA TGTGCCAGCAGTTGGGGGACACCCTTTGGAAACACCATATATTTT.

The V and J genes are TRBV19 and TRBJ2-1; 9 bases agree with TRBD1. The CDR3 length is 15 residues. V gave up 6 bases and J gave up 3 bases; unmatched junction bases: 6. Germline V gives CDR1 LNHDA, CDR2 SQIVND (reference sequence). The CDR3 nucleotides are TGTGCCAGTAGCGCGCCGGGACAGGGCTACAATGAGCAGTTCTTC. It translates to CASSAPGQGYNEQFF. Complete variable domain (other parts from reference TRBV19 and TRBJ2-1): DGGITQSPKYLFRKEGQNVTLSCEQNLNHDAMYWYRQDPGQGLRLIYYSQIVNDFQKGDIAEGYSVSREKKESFPLTVTSAQKNPTAFYLCASSAPGQGYNEQFFGPGTRLTVL.

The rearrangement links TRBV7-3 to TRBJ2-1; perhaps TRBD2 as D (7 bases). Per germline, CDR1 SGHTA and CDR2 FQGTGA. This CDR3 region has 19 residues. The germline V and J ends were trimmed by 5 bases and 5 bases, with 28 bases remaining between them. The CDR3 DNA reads TGTGCCAGCAGCCCCCGCGGGGCCGGGGGGCTCCCCCTACACAATGAGCAGTTCTTC. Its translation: CASSPRGAGGLPLHNEQFF.

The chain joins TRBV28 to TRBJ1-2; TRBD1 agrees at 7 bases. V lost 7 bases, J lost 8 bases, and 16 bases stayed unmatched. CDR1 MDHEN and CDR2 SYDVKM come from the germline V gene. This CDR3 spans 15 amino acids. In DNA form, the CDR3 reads TGTGCCAGCACTGCGATAGGGCAGGGGGTTCAGGGCTACACCTTC. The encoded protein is CASTAIGQGVQGYTF.

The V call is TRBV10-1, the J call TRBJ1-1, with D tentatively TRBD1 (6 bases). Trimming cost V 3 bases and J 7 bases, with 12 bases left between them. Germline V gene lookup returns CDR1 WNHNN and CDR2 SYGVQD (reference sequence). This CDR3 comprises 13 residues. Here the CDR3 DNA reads TGCGCCAGCAGTGACGCGACAGGCGATGAAGCTTTCTTT. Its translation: CASSDATGDEAFF.

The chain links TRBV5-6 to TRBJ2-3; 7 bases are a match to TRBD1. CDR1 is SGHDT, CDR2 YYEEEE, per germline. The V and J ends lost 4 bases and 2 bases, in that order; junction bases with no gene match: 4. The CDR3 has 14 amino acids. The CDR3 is CASSRDRVTDTQYF. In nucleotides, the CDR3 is TGTGCCAGCAGCCGCGACAGGGTCACAGATACGCAGTATTTT.

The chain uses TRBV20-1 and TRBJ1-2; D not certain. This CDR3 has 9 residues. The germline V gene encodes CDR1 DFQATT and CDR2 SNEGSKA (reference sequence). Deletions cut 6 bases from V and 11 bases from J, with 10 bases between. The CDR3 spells CSARAPYTF. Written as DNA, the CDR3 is TGCAGTGCCCGCGCCCCTTACACCTTC.